The entry that follows covers one T cell receptor beta chain sequence. Its binding antigen is unknown. Base qualities are missing; no much larger clone stands one base away. CDR1 and CDR2 were assigned from the germline V gene as ENHRY and SYGVKD. The CDR3, from cysteine to phenylalanine, totals 15 residues. Only the CDR3 part of the read is kept: 45 bases, read in frame from the first base. V was cut back by 4 bases and J by 3 bases, leaving a gap of 13 bases between them. The library was built by means of the immunoSEQ multiplex PCR assay. For the multiplex PCR, a mixture combining 60 forward primers for TCR Vbeta segments and 13 reverse primers for TCR Jbeta segments was used. Amplification of the CDR3 region of rearranged TCR beta genes was performed with a multiplex PCR assay on genomic DNA. The Illumina HiSeq System was used to sequence the amplified TCR beta libraries as 87-base-pair reads. In the authors' own workflow: A later analysis tallied tens of millions of unique TCR beta chains across the 650 to 750 repertoires, and 10 million to 11 million of those chains were shared by two or more donors. To remove PCR and sequencing errors, raw reads were error-corrected and collapsed into unique sequences using a nearest-neighbor algorithm that merged closely related sequences. V, D and J gene segments were assigned by aligning CDR3 sequences to IMGT reference sequences. Each retained sequence needed at least a six-nucleotide match to both a V gene segment and a J gene segment. A rearrangement counted as productive if the CDR3 had no stop codons and remained in frame with V and J, and every other rearrangement counted as non-productive. Following IMGT convention, CDR3 was defined as the stretch from the second conserved V-encoded cysteine to the conserved J-encoded phenylalanine. The earlier analysis of 550 to 650 of the donors excluded any sequence lacking an unambiguous match to a single V gene segment. An earlier analysis of 587 of the donors called V segments functional above 56.7% productive rearrangements and segregating when the between-donor standard deviation exceeded 5%. A statistical classification framework was developed to diagnose cytomegalovirus status using the catalog of TCR beta chain sequences. In a later analysis, TCR nucleotide sequences were compared against IMGT/GENE-DB human TR gene sequences so that V and J genes could be assigned. A later analysis assigned CDR3 sequences and most-parsimonious VDJ recombination scenarios with the TCRdist pipeline. In a later analysis, each TCR beta chain was defined by its CDR3 amino acid sequence together with its V-gene family, and reads without a unique V-gene family were excluded. A later analysis removed 592 highly shared, low-generation-probability nucleotide sequences to deal with suspected cross-contamination and a sequencing artifact. A later analysis calculated a clonal expansion index for each public chain from normalized within-repertoire ranks of inferred template counts. In a later analysis, generation probabilities were computed with a VDJ recombination model fitted to out-of-frame rearrangements, and the resulting probabilities were checked against IGoR. Hypergeometric tests were used in a later analysis to score TCR-TCR, TCR-HLA and TCR-CMV co-occurrence, with a repertoire-size bias correction applied to the TCR pairs. In a later analysis, false discovery rates were estimated by permuting HLA or CMV assignments 20 times. In a later analysis, co-occurring TCRs were grouped using DBSCAN, with TCRdist sequence similarity added in when clustering inside HLA-allele-positive subsets. Repertoires with fewer than 30,000 or more than 120,000 public chains, plus five repertoires with anomalous nucleotide sharing, were excluded from co-occurrence clustering. What TCRdb holds here is the immuneACCESS table cut down to in-frame rearrangements. Part of the clones is not present; checked against another copy, under half of the missing clones reflect an unresolved V gene, and the others are unexplained. The D gene and trimming were derived from the DNA, and the V and J assignments and clone size from that table. In this sample the table shows approximately 81,000 clones, less than 80% of which occur a single time. Of the sample, more than 8% is held by the ten largest clones.

The cohort consisted of some 730 healthy bone marrow donors. Cohort members were all nominally healthy when sampled, although unrecorded immune exposures were likely present. The donor tested CMV seropositive and was one of the 289 seropositive cohort members. Each donor provided a peripheral blood sample, and peripheral blood mononuclear cells were used for TCR beta sequencing. Genomic DNA extraction from the blood cell samples was performed with the Qiagen DNeasy Blood Extraction Kit. The sample originates from a study of cytomegalovirus exposure and HLA in healthy donors (dated by TCRdb to about 2017). Context from the whole study: An earlier analysis of roughly 570 of the donors reported around 280 Gb of sequence data and some 110 million unique TCR beta sequences obtained from around 180 million T cells. An early release covering roughly 640 HLA-typed donors comprised approximately 290 gigabases of sequencing data and roughly 85 million unique TCR sequences. Of the approximately 400 genotyped donors, approximately 83% fell in the genetic ancestry cluster associated with self-reported Caucasian donors. The study aimed to test whether cataloging public T cell receptors could reveal signatures of past pathogen exposure. The study profiled the T cell repertoires of 500 to 800 subjects by immunosequencing and related them to cytomegalovirus serostatus. In addition to the first cohort of 666 subjects, a separate validation cohort of approximately 130 different subjects was used. High-throughput TCR immunosequencing, statistical association of individual TCRs with disease status, and machine learning were combined to predict cytomegalovirus infection status. In a later analysis, previously published TCR beta repertoires from more than 500 donors were re-analyzed and high-resolution HLA genotyping was added so that TCR occurrence patterns could be studied. In the later analysis, no new phenotypic data were used to find candidate immune exposures; instead, reliance was placed on TCR beta sequences and their occurrence across donors. In an earlier analysis of roughly 540 of the donors, high-throughput TCR beta sequencing was used to judge whether each TCR beta V gene segment behaved as functional or pseudogenic. Donor age, sex, ethnicity and CMV serostatus were compiled alongside the repertoire data. A later genetic analysis used genome-wide SNP genotypes for 398 of the 666 donors, treating that subset as a discovery cohort. All discovery cohort repertoires had been generated on a single sequencing platform. Both class I and class II loci were covered by HLA typing, at four-digit resolution. Typing coverage differed by locus: A, B, C, DRB1 and DQB1 were typed in about 620-630 donors, DQA1 in about 550, DPA1 in roughly 590, and DPB1 in approximately 450. Because of strong linkage in the cohort, five DR-DQ haplotypes were treated as single units for association and clustering. Among about 410 genotyped donors of the cohort, an average of around 220,000 unique TCR beta nucleotide sequences was sequenced per donor, of which 15% to 20% were non-productive. General conclusions and limits of the study: A further reported finding was that TCR beta sequences accurately predicted the HLA-A and HLA-B alleles for most subjects in the first cohort. V-gene and J-gene trimming of TCR beta chains was associated with a missense DCLRE1C variant in a later genetic analysis, and the association was replicated in an independent cohort. This cohort had only TCR beta chains sequenced, and the lack of alpha or paired-chain data limited which features could be detected. Correlated functional status among segregating V segments might reflect linkage disequilibrium, but an unknown experimental factor could not be ruled out. Immune exposure information for the cohort was limited to CMV serostatus. In an earlier analysis of 587 of the donors, most TCR beta V segments appeared in productive rearrangements about 90% or about 30% of the time, broadly matching IMGT annotations. In a later analysis, TCR association rates were found to vary across HLA loci, with the most associated TCRs seen for DRB1 alleles and the fewest for HLA-C alleles. It was suggested by the authors that the approach could potentially be generalized to other disease states and immunological phenotypes. A cluster of highly shared sequence variants was judged likely to represent a technical artifact of the sequencing pipeline. A total of roughly 160 TCR beta chains were listed by the study as associated with cytomegalovirus. At a false discovery rate of 0.05, a later analysis linked 16,951 TCR beta sequences to specific HLA alleles. Most TCR sequences were observed very rarely across donors, whereas some public TCRs were present in many individuals. According to a later analysis, most CMV-associated TCR beta chains appeared to be HLA-restricted, and the HLA associations seemed to be driven largely by CMV exposure. Some IMGT-functional V segments, including TRBV6-2 and TRBV6-3, could not be distinguished by the 87-base-pair reads and were therefore excluded. A later analysis found that HLA-associated TCR beta chains were more clonally expanded and had lower generation probabilities than equally common non-associated chains. According to a later genetic analysis, donors in an Asian-associated ancestry cluster had fewer N-insertions in productive TCRs than the roughly 700-donor mean. When HLA alleles, especially DR and DQ, strongly co-occurred, TCR associations were difficult to assign to individual alleles. Sequencing depth was assumed to be roughly uniform across donors in the presence/absence analyses, though that assumption may not hold. According to a later analysis, parvovirus B19, influenza, CMV and Epstein-Barr virus appeared linked to several top co-occurrence clusters. Because counts were too low, seventeen rarely observed V segments, including chromosome 9 orphons, were left out of the earlier analysis of 587 of the donors. Three of the identified cytomegalovirus-associated TCR beta chains were confirmed in vitro to be specific for cytomegalovirus antigens. Because some donors lacked HLA typing at each locus, the association tests relied only on the typed subset. In both the original and validation cohorts, the classifier was reported to diagnose cytomegalovirus status with high specificity and sensitivity.

The sequence joins TRBV10-3 to TRBJ2-1; no D gene can be assigned with confidence. Sequenced sample: PBMCs. This clonotype was obtained from a man aged 35-49 years in good health and CMV-seropositive. The base sequence is TGTGCCATCAGTGTAGGAGCCTTGGACTACAATGAGCAGTTCTTC. This is translated as CAISVGALDYNEQFF.